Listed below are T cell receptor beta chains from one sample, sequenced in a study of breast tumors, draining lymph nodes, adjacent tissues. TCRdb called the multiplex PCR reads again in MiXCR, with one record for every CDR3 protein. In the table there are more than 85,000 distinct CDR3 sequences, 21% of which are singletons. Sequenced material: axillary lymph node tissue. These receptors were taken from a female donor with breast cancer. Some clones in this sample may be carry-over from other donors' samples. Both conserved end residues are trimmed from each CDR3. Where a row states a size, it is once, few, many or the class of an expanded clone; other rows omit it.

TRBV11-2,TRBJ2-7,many,ASSRTSFADYEQY
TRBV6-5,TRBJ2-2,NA,ASKLPGTGELF
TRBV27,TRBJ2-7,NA,ASSLGGTLFYEQY
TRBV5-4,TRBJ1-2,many,ASSSGTGLKNGYT
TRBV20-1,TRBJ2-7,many,SAPRTSGMTYEQY
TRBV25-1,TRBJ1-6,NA,ASSSATHNSPLH
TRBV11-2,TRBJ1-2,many,ASSQPGRNYGYT
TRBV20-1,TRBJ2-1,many,SAGIGEQF
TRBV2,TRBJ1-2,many,AGRRNRDTQGDGYT
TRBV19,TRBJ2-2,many,ATGTLNTGELF
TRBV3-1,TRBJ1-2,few,ASSQAGGGVFRNYGYT
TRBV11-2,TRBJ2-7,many,ASSSSWEQY
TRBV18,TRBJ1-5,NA,ASPGLNSLKPQH
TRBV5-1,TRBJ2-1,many,ASSQGTGGSTEQF
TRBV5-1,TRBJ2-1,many,ASSFEGQIYNEQF
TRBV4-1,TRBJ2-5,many,ASSPGLAGTQETQY
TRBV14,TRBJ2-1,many,ASSQEGRELNEQF
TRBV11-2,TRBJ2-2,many,ASSVRGNGELF
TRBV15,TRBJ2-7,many,ATSRDVSASYEQY
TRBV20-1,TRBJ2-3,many,SAPEKSTDTQY
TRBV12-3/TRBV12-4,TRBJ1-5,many,ASRTGDQPQH
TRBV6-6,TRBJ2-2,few,ASSPPPTTGGRTGELF
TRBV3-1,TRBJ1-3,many,ASSQGQGPWNTIY
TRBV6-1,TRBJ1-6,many,ASRTSGNSPLH
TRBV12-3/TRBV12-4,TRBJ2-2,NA,ASSRDTHTGELF
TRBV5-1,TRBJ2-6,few,ASNPYSGANVLT
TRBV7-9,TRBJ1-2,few,ASSLFPVGKAGYT
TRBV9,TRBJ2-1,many,ASSVVSRNNEQF
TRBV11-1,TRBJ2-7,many,ASSSRQGAGYEQY
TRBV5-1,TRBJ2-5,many,ASSLAGSWGRGETQY
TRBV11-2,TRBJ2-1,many,ASSFGTSGRNNEQF
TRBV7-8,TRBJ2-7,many,ASSAVGATYEQY
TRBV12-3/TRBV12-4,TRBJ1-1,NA,ASSPRQGGNTEAF
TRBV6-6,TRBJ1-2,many,ASSPSDREGYGYT
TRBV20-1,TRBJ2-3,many,SARAGRGTDTQY
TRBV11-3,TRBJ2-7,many,ASSFPGESDEQY
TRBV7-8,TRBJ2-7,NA,ASSSHSRRGAFYEQY
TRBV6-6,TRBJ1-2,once,AGRDDNYGYT
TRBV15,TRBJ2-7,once,ATSRQKPSRDYEQY
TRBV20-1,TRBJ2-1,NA,SARPLGRESYNEQF